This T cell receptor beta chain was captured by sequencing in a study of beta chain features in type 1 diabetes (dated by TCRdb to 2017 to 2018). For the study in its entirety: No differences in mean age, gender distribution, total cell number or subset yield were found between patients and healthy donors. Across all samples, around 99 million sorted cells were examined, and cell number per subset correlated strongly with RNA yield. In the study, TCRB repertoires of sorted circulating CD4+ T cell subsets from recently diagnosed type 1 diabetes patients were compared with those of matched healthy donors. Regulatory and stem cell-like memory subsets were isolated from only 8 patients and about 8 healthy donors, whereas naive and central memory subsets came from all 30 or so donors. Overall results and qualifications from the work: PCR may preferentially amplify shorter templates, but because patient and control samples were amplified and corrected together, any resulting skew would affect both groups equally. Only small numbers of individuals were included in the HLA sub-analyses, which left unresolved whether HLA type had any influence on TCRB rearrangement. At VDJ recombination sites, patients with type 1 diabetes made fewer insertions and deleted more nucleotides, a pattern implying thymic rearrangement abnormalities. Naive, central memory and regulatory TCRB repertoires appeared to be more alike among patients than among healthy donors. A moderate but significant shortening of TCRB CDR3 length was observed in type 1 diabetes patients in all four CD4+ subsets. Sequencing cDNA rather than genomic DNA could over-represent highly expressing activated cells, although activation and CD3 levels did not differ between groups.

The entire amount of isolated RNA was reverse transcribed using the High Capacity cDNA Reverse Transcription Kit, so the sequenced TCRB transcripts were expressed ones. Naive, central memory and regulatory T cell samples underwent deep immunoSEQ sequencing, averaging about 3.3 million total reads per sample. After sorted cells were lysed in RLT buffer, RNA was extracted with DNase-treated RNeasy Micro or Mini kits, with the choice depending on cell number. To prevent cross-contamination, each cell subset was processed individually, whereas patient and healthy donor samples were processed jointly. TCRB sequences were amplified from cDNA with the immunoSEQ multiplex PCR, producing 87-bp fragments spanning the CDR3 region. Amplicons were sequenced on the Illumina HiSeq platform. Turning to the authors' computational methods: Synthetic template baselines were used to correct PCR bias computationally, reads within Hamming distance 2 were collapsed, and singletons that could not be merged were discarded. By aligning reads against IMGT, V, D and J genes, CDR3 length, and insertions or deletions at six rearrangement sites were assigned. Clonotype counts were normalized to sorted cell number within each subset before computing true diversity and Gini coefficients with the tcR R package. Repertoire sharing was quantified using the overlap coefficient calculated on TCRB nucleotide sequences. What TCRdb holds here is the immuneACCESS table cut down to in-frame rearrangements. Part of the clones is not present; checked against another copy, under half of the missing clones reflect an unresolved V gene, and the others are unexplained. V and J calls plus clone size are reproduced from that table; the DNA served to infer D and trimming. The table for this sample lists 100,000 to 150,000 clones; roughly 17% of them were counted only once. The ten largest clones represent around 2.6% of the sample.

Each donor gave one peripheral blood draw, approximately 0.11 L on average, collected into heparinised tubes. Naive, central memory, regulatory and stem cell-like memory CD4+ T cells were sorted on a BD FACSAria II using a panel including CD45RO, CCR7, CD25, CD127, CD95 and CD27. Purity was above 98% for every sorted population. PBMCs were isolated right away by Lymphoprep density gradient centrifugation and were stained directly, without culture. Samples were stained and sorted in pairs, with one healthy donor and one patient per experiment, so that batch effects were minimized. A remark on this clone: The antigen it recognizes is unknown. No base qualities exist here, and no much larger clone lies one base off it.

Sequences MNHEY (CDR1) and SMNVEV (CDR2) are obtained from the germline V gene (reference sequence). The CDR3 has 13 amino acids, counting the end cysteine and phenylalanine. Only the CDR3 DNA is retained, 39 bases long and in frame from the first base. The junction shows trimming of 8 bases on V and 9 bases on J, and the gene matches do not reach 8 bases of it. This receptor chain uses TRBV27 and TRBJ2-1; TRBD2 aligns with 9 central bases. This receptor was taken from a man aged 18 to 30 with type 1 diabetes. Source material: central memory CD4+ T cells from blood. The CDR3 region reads CASQAGGRVEQFF. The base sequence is TGTGCCAGCCAGGCGGGAGGGAGGGTTGAGCAGTTCTTC.